This TCR beta chain is from a study of blood T cell repertoires in COVID-19. Study in general: Acute and convalescent COVID-19 samples came from the United States, Italy and Spain. Sample material is recorded as cDNA or gDNA derived from T cells, B-cell-depleted T cells, or PBMCs.

Trimming shortened V by 2 bases and J by 6 bases, and 15 bases separated the two germline ends. This CDR3 region has 15 residues. The germline gives CDR1 SGHTS, CDR2 YDEGEE. In the original processing: Researchers report that nucleated cell counts were estimated from reference gene primer amplification. Generated by immunoSEQ multiplex PCR, the TCRdb table keeps only in-frame clones and is missing some. That table supplies the V and J calls and clone size; D and trimming were determined from the DNA. In the table there are 250,000 to 300,000 clones, around 90% of which are singletons. The chain recombines TRBV5-8 with TRBJ1-5, with D uncertain. The sequenced sample was peripheral blood. This sequence originates from a woman in her fifties or sixties who had recovered from COVID-19. The CDR3 protein is CASSLDGIGSQPQHF. The CDR3 DNA follows: TGTGCCAGCAGCTTAGACGGGATCGGCAGTCAGCCCCAGCATTTT.